This TCR beta chain stems from a study of T-cell reconstitution after alpha-beta-depleted transplantation in children. General study points: T cells produced anew were the main source of T-cell counts and diversity one year after transplant. After transplant, high TCRbeta diversity at day 60 in some patients arose from surviving recipient T cells and thymic progenitors. Reportedly, roughly two months post-transplant, alpha-beta T cells arose from several hundred expanded graft clones.

This clonotype was found many times. Its antigen remains unknown. The length of the CDR3 is 12 residues. CDR1 and CDR2 (germline): SQVTM, ANQGSEA. V lost 6 bases to trimming and J lost 7 bases; unmatched junction nucleotides: 3. Using unique molecular identifiers, the investigators prepared the TCRbeta library. A single record per CDR3 protein comes from TCRdb applying MiXCR to the PCR reads. The sample holds under 850,000 distinct CDR3 sequences, around 13% seen once. This TCR was recovered from a girl aged 2 to 10 with congenital amegakaryocytic thrombocytopenia, due to receive a stem cell transplant. This sequence joins TRBV29-1 and TRBJ2-1; the match to TRBD2 covers 10 bases. The specimen was PBMCs, collected before TCRalphabeta/CD19-depleted stem cell transplant. In DNA, the CDR3 is TGCAGCGTGGAGCGGGGGGGTAATGAGCAGTTCTTC. Translating it yields CSVERGGNEQFF.